Below, 7 T cell receptor beta chains from the same sample are listed, as sequenced in a study of blood T cells in healthy people across ages. Sample-barcoded 5' priming and a J-beta primer mix drove a second PCR of about 7 to 11 cycles. TCRdb reprocessed the 5' RACE reads via MiXCR and lists one record per CDR3 protein. The sample yields about 830,000 distinct CDR3 sequences, around two thirds seen once. The sequenced sample was blood. Source of these receptors: a man aged 25 to 40 in good health.

The gene calls are TRBV5-1 and TRBJ2-5; 10 bases match TRBD2. V lost 0 bases and J lost 2; bases outside the gene matches: 4. This CDR3 is 16 amino acids long. Germline lookup yields CDR1 SGHRS and CDR2 YFSETQ. The CDR3 bases are TGCGCCAGCAGCTTGGCACTAGCGGGGCTACAAGAGACCCAGTACTTC. Protein product: CASSLALAGLQETQYF.

This chain connects TRBV6-1 to TRBJ2-3; D uncertain. Trimming took off 5 bases at V and 1 base at J, with 19 bases between the two ends. The CDR3 has 17 residues. Germline V gene data show CDR1 as MNHNS and CDR2 as SASEGT. The DNA for the CDR3 is TGTGCCAGCAGTCTTACTATACCCGAGTGGGGCACAGATACGCAGTATTTT. Translating gives CASSLTIPEWGTDTQYF.

The rearrangement joins TRBV6-4 to TRBJ2-3, with D uncertain. This CDR3 is built from 13 residues. Germline V gene sequence: CDR1 MRHNA, CDR2 SNTAGT. V gave up 3 bases and J gave up 4 bases, with 8 bases separating them. The CDR3 region has the DNA TGTGCCAGCAGTGAACAGCTCCCAGATACGCAGTATTTT. This encodes CASSEQLPDTQYF.

The chain combines TRBV6-5 with TRBJ2-6, with 7 bases that match TRBD2. In germline, CDR1 is MNHEY, CDR2 SVGAGI. Trimming removed 6 bases from V and 3 bases from J; junction bases left unmatched: 2. The CDR3 is 14 residues long. CDR3 sequence (DNA): TGTGCCAGCAGGCGGGAGATTGGGGCCAACGTCCTGACTTTC. Translation: CASRREIGANVLTF.

The chain uses TRBV25-1 and TRBJ2-2; D unclear. The CDR3 is made up of 14 amino acids. V lost 2 bases and J 0 bases, leaving 4 bases between the germline ends. In germline, CDR1 is MGHDK, CDR2 SYGVNS. The CDR3 DNA reads TGTGCCAGCAGTGAACGTGCGAACACCGGGGAGCTGTTTTTT. This sequence encodes CASSERANTGELFF.

About this clonotype itself: The junction departs from the called germline gene at one end, perhaps through a read error. The chain is built from TRBV29-1 and TRBJ1-2, with 9 positions matching TRBD1. The CDR3 loop spans 15 amino acids. Germline lookup yields CDR1 SQVTM and CDR2 ANQGSEA. The CDR3 loop is CSAEHTTGGVDGYTF. Here the CDR3 DNA reads TGCAGCGCTGAACACACAACAGGGGGCGTGGATGGCTACACCTTC.

The V gene is TRBV7-2, the J gene TRBJ2-5; D call uncertain. Germline V gives CDR1 SGHTA, CDR2 FQGNSA. V was shortened by 5 bases and J by 5 bases, with 12 bases between the two germline ends. This CDR3 spans 13 amino acids. This CDR3 is CASSVETRETQYF. In nucleotides, the CDR3 is TGTGCCAGCAGCGTGGAAACGAGGGAGACCCAGTACTTC. Complete variable domain (other parts from reference TRBV7-2 and TRBJ2-5): GAGVSQSPSNKVTEKGKDVELRCDPISGHTALYWYRQSLGQGLEFLIYFQGNSAPDKSGLPSDRFSAERTGGSVSTLTIQRTQQEDSAVYLCASSVETRETQYFGPGTRLLVL.